The sequence of this TCR beta chain was determined in a study of radiotherapy plus CTLA-4 blockade in lung cancer. Study-level points and caveats: An expansion of tumor-derived TCR clones occurred in blood after radiotherapy plus ipilimumab.

In regard to this clone: The target antigen is unknown.

The germline V gene encodes CDR1 SGDLS and CDR2 YYNGEE. V was clipped by 5 bases and J by 8 bases, with 10 bases between them. This CDR3 region has 11 residues. Method: immunoSEQ multiplex PCR; TCRdb's copy keeps in-frame clones and lacks some. Found here are approximately 57,000 clones, 70% to 85% of them singletons; the top ten hold under 7%. The rearrangement joins TRBV9 to TRBJ1-2; no firm D call. This TCR came from a human donor with non-small cell lung cancer whose response to radiotherapy plus ipilimumab could not be evaluated. The sample here was peripheral blood, taken from a patient treated with radiotherapy plus ipilimumab. The DNA for the CDR3 is TGTGCCAGCAGTGATCCCCGGGGCTACACCTTC. It translates to CASSDPRGYTF.